A selection of T cell receptor beta chains follows, all from one sample in a study of blood T cell repertoires in COVID-19. Data came from immunoSEQ multiplex PCR; TCRdb stores just in-frame clones and leaves some out. The sample records about 330,000 clones, 85% to 90% being singletons. The sample taken for sequencing was peripheral blood. These receptors came from a woman aged 50 to 60 with active or convalescent COVID-19. Both conserved end residues are part of each CDR3. Fields, in order: J gene, V gene, D gene, CDR3 protein, CDR3 DNA. D genes are given only for firm matches.

J: TRBJ1-5
V: TRBV2
D: -
CDR3: CASSDLGSNQPQHF
DNA: TGTGCCAGCAGTGACTTGGGCAGCAATCAGCCCCAGCATTTT

J: TRBJ1-6
V: TRBV10-2
D: TRBD1
CDR3: CASSADRGYSPLHF
DNA: TGCGCCAGCAGCGCCGACAGGGGTTATTCACCCCTCCACTTT

J: TRBJ1-4
V: TRBV6-5
D: TRBD1
CDR3: CASGGGQGVEKLFF
DNA: TGTGCCAGCGGGGGGGGACAGGGAGTTGAAAAACTGTTTTTT

J: TRBJ2-6
V: TRBV27
D: TRBD2
CDR3: CARCGGGGTGANVLTF
DNA: TGTGCCCGCTGTGGTGGGGGGGGGACTGGGGCCAACGTCCTGACTTTC

J: TRBJ2-1
V: TRBV2
D: TRBD2
CDR3: CASSESSGGPKYNEQFF
DNA: TGTGCCAGCAGTGAATCTAGCGGGGGGCCTAAATACAATGAGCAGTTCTTC

J: TRBJ1-4
V: TRBV29-1
D: -
CDR3: CSVRGGDLNEKLFF
DNA: TGCAGCGTTCGGGGGGGGGATCTAAATGAAAAACTGTTTTTT

J: TRBJ1-2
V: TRBV6-6
D: -
CDR3: CASSSLREGSGYTF
DNA: TGTGCCAGCAGCTCCCTACGGGAGGGGTCTGGCTACACCTTC

J: TRBJ1-1
V: TRBV4-1
D: TRBD1
CDR3: CASSQVGQGGTEAFF
DNA: TGCGCCAGCAGCCAAGTCGGCCAGGGGGGCACTGAAGCTTTCTTT

J: TRBJ2-3
V: TRBV2
D: TRBD1
CDR3: CASSEDREVVDTQYF
DNA: TGTGCCAGCAGTGAGGACAGGGAGGTTGTGGATACGCAGTATTTT

J: TRBJ1-4
V: TRBV11-2
D: -
CDR3: CASSSTGQPILATDEKLFF
DNA: TGTGCCAGCAGCTCCACGGGACAACCCATACTTGCAACTGATGAAAAACTGTTTTTT

J: TRBJ2-3
V: TRBV27
D: TRBD2
CDR3: CASGPGGADTQYF
DNA: TGTGCCAGCGGACCCGGGGGGGCAGATACGCAGTATTTT

J: TRBJ2-7
V: TRBV6-1
D: TRBD2
CDR3: CASSEGLAGVLEQYF
DNA: TGTGCCAGCAGTGAGGGTCTAGCGGGAGTACTTGAGCAGTACTTC

J: TRBJ1-1
V: TRBV7-3
D: -
CDR3: CASSYGYPNTEAFF
DNA: TGTGCCAGCAGTTACGGGTACCCGAACACTGAAGCTTTCTTT

J: TRBJ2-3
V: TRBV27
D: -
CDR3: CASSHRVPADTQYF
DNA: TGTGCCAGCAGTCACAGGGTGCCTGCAGATACGCAGTATTTT

J: TRBJ1-1
V: TRBV3-1/TRBV3-2
D: TRBD1
CDR3: CARRQGYTEAFF
DNA: TGTGCCAGACGACAGGGGTACACTGAAGCTTTCTTT

J: TRBJ2-6
V: TRBV28
D: -
CDR3: CASSTHGGPVPSGANVLTF
DNA: TGTGCCAGCAGTACCCACGGGGGGCCTGTCCCCTCTGGGGCCAACGTCCTGACTTTC

J: TRBJ2-5
V: TRBV9
D: TRBD1
CDR3: CASSARTGDIETQYF
DNA: TGTGCCAGCAGCGCACGGACAGGGGATATCGAGACCCAGTACTTC